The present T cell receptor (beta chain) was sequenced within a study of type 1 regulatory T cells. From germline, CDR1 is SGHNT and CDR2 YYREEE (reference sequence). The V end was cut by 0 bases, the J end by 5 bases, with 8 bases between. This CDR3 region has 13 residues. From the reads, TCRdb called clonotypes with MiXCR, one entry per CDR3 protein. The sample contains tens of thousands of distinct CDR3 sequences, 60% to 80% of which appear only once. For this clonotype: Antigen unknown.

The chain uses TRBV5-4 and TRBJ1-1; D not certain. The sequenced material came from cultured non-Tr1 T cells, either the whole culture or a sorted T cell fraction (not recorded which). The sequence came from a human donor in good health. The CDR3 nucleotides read TGTGCCAGCAGCTTGGAGATACGGACTGAAGCTTTCTTT. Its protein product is CASSLEIRTEAFF.